This T cell receptor (beta chain) was sequenced during a study of molecular identifiers for immune sequencing clone quantification. Study context: Four of five splits of RNA from about 20,000 or 100,000 naive CD8 cells were sequenced in replicates.

Worth noting for this clonotype: No antigen is known for it. A much more abundant neighbour one base away suggests this may be a read error.

Study findings and constraints: In CMV-specific effectors, clones above 20 copies held over 97% of molecules; naive, under 1%.

The CDR3 has 15 amino acids. Germline CDR1 is SGHAT and CDR2 is FQNNGV. Sequencing libraries of naive CD8 cells derived from approximately 20,000 to 980,000 sorted cells with 10%, 30% or 50% RNA. For naive CD8 T cells, sorting used the CD8+CD4-CCR7+CD45RA+ phenotype. TCRdb re-called the PCR reads through MiXCR, storing one row per CDR3 protein. The table has some 93,000 distinct CDR3 sequences, roughly a fifth seen once. The chain couples TRBV11-2 to TRBJ2-4, with D unresolved. The TCR originated in a human donor in good health. Some libraries in this study had Jurkat cell RNA spiked in. The sequencing input was naive CD8+ T cells from blood, with Jurkat cell RNA spiked in. Subset indicated: FACS-sorted CD8+CD4-CCR7+CD45RA+ naive T cells. The DNA of the CDR3 is TGTGCCGGCAGCCCCTCCCGGTTAGCCAAAAACATTCAGTACTTC. Translation gives CAGSPSRLAKNIQYF.